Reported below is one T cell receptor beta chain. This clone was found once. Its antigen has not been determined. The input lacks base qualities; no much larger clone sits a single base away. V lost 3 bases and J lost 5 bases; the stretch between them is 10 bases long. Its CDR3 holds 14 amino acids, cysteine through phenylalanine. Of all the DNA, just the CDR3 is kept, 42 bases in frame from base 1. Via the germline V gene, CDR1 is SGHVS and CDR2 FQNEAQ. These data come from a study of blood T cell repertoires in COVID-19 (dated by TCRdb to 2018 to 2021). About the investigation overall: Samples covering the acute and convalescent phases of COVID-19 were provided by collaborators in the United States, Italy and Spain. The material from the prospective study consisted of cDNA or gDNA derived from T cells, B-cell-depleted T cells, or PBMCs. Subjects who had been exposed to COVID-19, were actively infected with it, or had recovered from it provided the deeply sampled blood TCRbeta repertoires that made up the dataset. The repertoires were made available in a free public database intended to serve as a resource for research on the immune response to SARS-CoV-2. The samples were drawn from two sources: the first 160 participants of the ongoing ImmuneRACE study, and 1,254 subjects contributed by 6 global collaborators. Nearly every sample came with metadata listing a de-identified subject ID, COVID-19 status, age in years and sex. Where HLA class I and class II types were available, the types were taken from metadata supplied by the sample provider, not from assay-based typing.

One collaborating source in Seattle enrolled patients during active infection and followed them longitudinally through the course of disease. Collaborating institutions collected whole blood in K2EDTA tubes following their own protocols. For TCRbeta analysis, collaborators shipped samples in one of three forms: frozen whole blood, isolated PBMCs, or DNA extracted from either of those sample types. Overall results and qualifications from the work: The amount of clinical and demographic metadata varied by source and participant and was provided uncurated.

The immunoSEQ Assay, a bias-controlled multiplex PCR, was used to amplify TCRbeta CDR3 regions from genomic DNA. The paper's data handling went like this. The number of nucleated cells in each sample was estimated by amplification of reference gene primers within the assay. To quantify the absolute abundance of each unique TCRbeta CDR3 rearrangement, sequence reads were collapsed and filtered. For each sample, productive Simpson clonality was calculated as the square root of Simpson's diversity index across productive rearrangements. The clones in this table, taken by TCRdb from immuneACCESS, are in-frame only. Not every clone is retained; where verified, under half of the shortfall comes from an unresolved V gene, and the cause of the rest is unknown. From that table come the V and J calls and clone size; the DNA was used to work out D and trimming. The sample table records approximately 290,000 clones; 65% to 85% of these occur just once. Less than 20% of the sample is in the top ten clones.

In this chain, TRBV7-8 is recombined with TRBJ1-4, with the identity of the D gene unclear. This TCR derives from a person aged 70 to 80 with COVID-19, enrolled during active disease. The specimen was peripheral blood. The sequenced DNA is TGTGCCAGCAGCTTGGCTGCCGGGAATGAAAAACTGTTTTTT. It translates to CASSLAAGNEKLFF.